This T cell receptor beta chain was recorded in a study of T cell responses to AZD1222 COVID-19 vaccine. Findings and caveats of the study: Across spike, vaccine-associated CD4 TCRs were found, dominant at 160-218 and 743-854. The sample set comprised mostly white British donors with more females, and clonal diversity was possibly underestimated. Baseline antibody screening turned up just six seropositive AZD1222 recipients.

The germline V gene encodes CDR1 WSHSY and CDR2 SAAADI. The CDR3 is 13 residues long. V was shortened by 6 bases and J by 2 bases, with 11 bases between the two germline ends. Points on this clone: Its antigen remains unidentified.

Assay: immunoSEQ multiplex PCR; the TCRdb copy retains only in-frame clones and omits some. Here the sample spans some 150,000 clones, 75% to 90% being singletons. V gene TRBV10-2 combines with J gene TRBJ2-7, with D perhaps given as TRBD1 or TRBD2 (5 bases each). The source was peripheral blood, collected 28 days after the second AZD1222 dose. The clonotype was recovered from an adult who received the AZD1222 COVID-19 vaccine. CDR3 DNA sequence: TGCGCCAGCAGCCGGGACCTTACCTACGAGCAGTACTTC. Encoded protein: CASSRDLTYEQYF.